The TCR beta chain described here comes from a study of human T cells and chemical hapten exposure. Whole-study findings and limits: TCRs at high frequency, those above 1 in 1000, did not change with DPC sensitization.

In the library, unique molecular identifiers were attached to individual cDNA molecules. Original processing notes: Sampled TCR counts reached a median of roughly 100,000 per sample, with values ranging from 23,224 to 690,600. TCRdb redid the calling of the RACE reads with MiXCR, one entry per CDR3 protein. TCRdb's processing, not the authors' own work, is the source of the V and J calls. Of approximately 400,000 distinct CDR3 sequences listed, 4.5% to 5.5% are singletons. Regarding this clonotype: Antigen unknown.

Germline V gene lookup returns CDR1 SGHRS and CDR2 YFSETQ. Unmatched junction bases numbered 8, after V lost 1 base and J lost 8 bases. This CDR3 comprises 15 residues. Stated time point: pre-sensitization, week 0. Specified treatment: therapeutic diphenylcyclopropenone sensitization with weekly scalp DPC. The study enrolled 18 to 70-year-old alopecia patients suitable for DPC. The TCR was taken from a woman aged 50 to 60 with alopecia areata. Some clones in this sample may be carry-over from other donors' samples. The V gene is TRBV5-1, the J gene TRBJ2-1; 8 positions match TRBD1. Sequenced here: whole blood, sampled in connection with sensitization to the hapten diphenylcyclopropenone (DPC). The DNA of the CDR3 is TGCGCCAGCAGCTTGAGGCAGGGGGCGCGGGATGAGCAGTTCTTC. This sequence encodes CASSLRQGARDEQFF.